This T cell receptor beta chain originates from a study of T cells in women clearing cervical HPV infection. Study context: Blood came at first lesion visit for cases, post-clearance for controls. For cases, blood was sampled a median approximately 150 days after lesion detection, interquartile range roughly 80 to 200 days.

With regard to this clone: The read gets to within 3 residues of the CDR3 end, and the germline J gene fills in the rest.

Data came from immunoSEQ multiplex PCR; TCRdb stores just in-frame clones and leaves some out. The sample's table shows more than 40,000 clones. V dropped 0 bases and J dropped 2; count of bases not matched to a gene: 10. The V gene's germline CDR1 is SGHRS and CDR2 YFSETQ. CDR3 length: 17 amino acids. The receptor was derived from a woman between 18 and 69 years old with a cervical HPV16 infection that either progressed to CIN3+ or cleared (not recorded which). This chain uses TRBV5-1 with TRBJ1-2; 7 nucleotides agree with TRBD1. The sequencing sample was made of blood buffy coat. Partial CDR3 DNA: TGCGCCAGCAGCTTGGGCGACGCGGGCAGGGGGAACTATGGC. This translates into CASSLGDAGRGNYG. The CDR3 as a whole reads CASSLGDAGRGNYGYTF.